This is a list of T cell receptor beta chains from one sample in a study of human T cells and chemical hapten exposure. TCRdb called the RACE reads again in MiXCR, with one record for every CDR3 protein. The sample has some 83,000 distinct CDR3 sequences; over 8.5% are singletons. The sample here was whole blood, taken in connection with sensitization to the hapten diphenylcyclopropenone (DPC). The receptors shown here come from a woman aged 45-65 years with alopecia areata. Some clones in this sample may be carry-over from other donors' samples. The conserved cysteine and the conserved F or W are not part of the CDR3 here.

j_call: TRBJ2-3; v_call: TRBV7-3; cdr3_aa: ASSFDPKGDTQY
j_call: TRBJ2-7; v_call: TRBV3-1; cdr3_aa: ASSRPSGSYEQY
j_call: TRBJ2-1; v_call: TRBV4-1; cdr3_aa: ASSLGGGASYNEQF
j_call: TRBJ2-1; v_call: TRBV11-3; cdr3_aa: ASSTLYRQGYNEQF
j_call: TRBJ2-1; v_call: TRBV28; cdr3_aa: ASSRQYSYNEQF
j_call: TRBJ2-3; v_call: TRBV7-9; cdr3_aa: ASSRMTALSTDTQY
j_call: TRBJ2-7; v_call: TRBV7-2; cdr3_aa: ASTLWGGTYEQY
j_call: TRBJ2-7; v_call: TRBV27; cdr3_aa: ASSSIRLGRDSYEQY
j_call: TRBJ1-3; v_call: TRBV27; cdr3_aa: ASSLIGFGNTIY
j_call: TRBJ2-3; v_call: TRBV4-3; cdr3_aa: ASSQDIGSGGPGGTQY
j_call: TRBJ2-7; v_call: TRBV12-3/TRBV12-4; cdr3_aa: ASSLSGGSYEQY
j_call: TRBJ1-6; v_call: TRBV4-3; cdr3_aa: ASSQSARGRGSPLH
j_call: TRBJ1-2; v_call: TRBV13; cdr3_aa: ASSFGQGVNGYT
j_call: TRBJ2-1; v_call: TRBV23-1; cdr3_aa: ASSQVGTSK
j_call: TRBJ2-3; v_call: TRBV10-3; cdr3_aa: AISEGIADTQY
j_call: TRBJ2-1; v_call: TRBV5-1; cdr3_aa: ASSPTGGGSNEQF
j_call: TRBJ2-3; v_call: TRBV4-2; cdr3_aa: ASSQEGTPGPWDTQY
j_call: TRBJ2-2; v_call: TRBV7-2; cdr3_aa: ASSLAGTGELF
j_call: TRBJ1-1; v_call: TRBV20-1; cdr3_aa: SVGKGLNTEAF
j_call: TRBJ2-3; v_call: TRBV11-2; cdr3_aa: ASSLMAGTSTDTQY
j_call: TRBJ1-2; v_call: TRBV20-1; cdr3_aa: SARTDTGYGYT
j_call: TRBJ2-5; v_call: TRBV6-1; cdr3_aa: ASRDMSPPRY
j_call: TRBJ1-2; v_call: TRBV7-3; cdr3_aa: ASSPEQGDYGYT
j_call: TRBJ1-2; v_call: TRBV29-1; cdr3_aa: SVEDRQIYGYT
j_call: TRBJ1-1; v_call: TRBV11-1; cdr3_aa: ASSLTAGGHTEAF
j_call: TRBJ2-1; v_call: TRBV18; cdr3_aa: ASSPIQAQYNEQF
j_call: TRBJ2-5; v_call: TRBV15; cdr3_aa: ATSRDRQQETQY
j_call: TRBJ1-1; v_call: TRBV20-1; cdr3_aa: SAPGTLNTEAF
j_call: TRBJ2-7; v_call: TRBV19; cdr3_aa: ASSILAGRTYEQY